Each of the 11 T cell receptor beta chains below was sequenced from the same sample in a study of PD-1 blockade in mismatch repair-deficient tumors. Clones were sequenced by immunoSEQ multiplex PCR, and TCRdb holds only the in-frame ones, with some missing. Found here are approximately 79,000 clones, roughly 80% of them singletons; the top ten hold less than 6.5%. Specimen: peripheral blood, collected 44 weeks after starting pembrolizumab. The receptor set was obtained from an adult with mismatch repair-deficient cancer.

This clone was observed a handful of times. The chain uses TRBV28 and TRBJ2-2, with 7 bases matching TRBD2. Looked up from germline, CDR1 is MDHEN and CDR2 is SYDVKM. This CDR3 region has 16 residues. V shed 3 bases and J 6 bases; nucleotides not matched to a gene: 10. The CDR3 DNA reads TGTGCCAGCAGTTTTGGGAACCGGGGGGTCCCCGGGGAGCTGTTTTTT. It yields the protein CASSFGNRGVPGELFF.

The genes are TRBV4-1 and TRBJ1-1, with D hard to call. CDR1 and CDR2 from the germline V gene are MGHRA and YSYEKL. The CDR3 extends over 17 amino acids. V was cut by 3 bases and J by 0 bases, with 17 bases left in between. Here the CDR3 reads CASSHMLSGFLNTEAFF. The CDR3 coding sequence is TGCGCCAGCAGCCACATGCTCTCGGGATTTCTGAACACTGAAGCTTTCTTT.

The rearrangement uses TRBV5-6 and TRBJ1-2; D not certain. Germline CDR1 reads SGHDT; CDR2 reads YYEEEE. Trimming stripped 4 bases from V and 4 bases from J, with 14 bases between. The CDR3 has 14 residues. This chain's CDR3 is CASSEPTGLYGYTF. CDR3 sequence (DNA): TGTGCCAGCAGCGAACCGACCGGACTCTATGGCTACACCTTC.

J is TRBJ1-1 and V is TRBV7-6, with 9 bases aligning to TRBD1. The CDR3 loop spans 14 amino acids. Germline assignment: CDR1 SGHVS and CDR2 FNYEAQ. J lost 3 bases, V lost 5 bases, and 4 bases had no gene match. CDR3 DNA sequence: TGTGCCAGCAGCCAGGGACAGGGACACACTGAAGCTTTCTTT. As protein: CASSQGQGHTEAFF.

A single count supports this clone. The CDR3 protein is CASSLGQDPGVAFF. As DNA, the CDR3 is TGTGCCAGCAGCTTAGGTCAAGATCCGGGGGTAGCTTTCTTT. The V and J genes are TRBV11-3 and TRBJ1-1; D possibly corresponds to TRBD1 (5 bases). The CDR3 has 14 residues. From germline, CDR1 is SGHNT and CDR2 YENEEA. V lost 1 base, J lost 10 bases, and 16 bases lay in between.

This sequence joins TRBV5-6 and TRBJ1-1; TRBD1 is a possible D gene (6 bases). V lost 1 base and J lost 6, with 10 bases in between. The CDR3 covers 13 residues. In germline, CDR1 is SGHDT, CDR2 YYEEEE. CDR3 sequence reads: CASSLQGPPEAFF. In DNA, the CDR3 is TGTGCCAGCAGCTTGCAGGGGCCCCCTGAAGCTTTCTTT.

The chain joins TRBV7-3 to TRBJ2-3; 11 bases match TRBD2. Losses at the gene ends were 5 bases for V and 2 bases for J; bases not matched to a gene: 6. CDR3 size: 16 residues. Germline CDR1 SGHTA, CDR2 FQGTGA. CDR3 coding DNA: TGTGCCAGCAGCCTGGGGACTAGCGGCCTCACAGATACGCAGTATTTT. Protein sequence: CASSLGTSGLTDTQYF. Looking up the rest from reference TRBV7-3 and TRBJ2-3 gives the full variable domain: GAGVSQTPSNKVTEKGKYVELRCDPISGHTALYWYRQSLGQGPEFLIYFQGTGAADDSGLPNDRFFAVRPEGSVSTLKIQRTERGDSAVYLCASSLGTSGLTDTQYFGPGTRLTVL.

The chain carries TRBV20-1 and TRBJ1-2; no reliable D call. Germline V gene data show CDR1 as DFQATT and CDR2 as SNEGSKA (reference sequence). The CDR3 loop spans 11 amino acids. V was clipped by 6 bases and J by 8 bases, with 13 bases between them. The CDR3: CSAERGQGYTF. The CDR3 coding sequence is TGCAGTGCGGAGAGAGGGCAAGGCTACACCTTC.

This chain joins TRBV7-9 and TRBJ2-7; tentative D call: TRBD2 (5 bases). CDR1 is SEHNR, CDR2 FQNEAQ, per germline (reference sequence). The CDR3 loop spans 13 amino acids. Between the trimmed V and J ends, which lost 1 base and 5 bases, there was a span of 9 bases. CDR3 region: CASSLVPGDEQYF. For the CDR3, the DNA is TGTGCCAGCAGCTTAGTTCCCGGGGACGAGCAGTACTTC.

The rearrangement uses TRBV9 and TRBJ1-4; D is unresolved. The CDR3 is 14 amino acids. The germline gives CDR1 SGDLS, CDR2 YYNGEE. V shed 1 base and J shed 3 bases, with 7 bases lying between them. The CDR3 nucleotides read TGTGCCAGCAGCGTACACTGGGCTAATGAAAAACTGTTTTTT. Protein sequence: CASSVHWANEKLFF.

CDR3 DNA sequence: TGTGCCAGCTCATGGTCCAAGCGGGAGAGCTCCTACAATGAGCAGTTCTTC. Its protein is CASSWSKRESSYNEQFF. The rearrangement joins TRBV18 to TRBJ2-1, with TRBD2 identical over 8 bases. Germline CDR1 is KGHSH and CDR2 is LQKENI. Losses at the gene ends were 5 bases for V and 0 bases for J; bases not matched to a gene: 9. The CDR3 loop spans 17 amino acids.